Listed below are T cell receptor beta chains from one sample, sequenced in a study of cytomegalovirus exposure and HLA in healthy donors. Sequenced by immunoSEQ multiplex PCR; TCRdb stores in-frame clones only, minus some. This table has approximately 200,000 clones, 83% appearing once. Sequenced input: PBMCs. These TCRs come from a girl aged 10-17 years in good health and CMV-seronegative. CDR3s include the opening cysteine and the closing phenylalanine or tryptophan. A D gene is named only where the DNA matches it firmly. Size is stated for part of the rows, as once, few or many counts, or as a class when the clone is expanded.

D gene: -; J gene: TRBJ2-6; V gene: TRBV19; clone size: -; CDR3 protein: CASSIGAGWVVLTF; CDR3 DNA: TGTGCCAGTAGTATAGGGGCAGGGTGGGTCGTCCTGACTTTC
D gene: -; J gene: TRBJ2-2; V gene: TRBV2; clone size: -; CDR3 protein: CASSVRITGELFF; CDR3 DNA: TGTGCCAGCAGTGTCAGGATAACCGGGGAGCTGTTTTTT
D gene: TRBD1; J gene: TRBJ2-7; V gene: TRBV29-1; clone size: -; CDR3 protein: CSVVWQGASPLGEQYF; CDR3 DNA: TGCAGCGTTGTCTGGCAGGGGGCGTCCCCCTTAGGCGAGCAGTACTTC
D gene: -; J gene: TRBJ1-1; V gene: TRBV7-9; clone size: -; CDR3 protein: CSSSLETVGAFF; CDR3 DNA: TGTTCCAGCAGCTTAGAGACAGTAGGAGCTTTCTTT
D gene: -; J gene: TRBJ2-7; V gene: TRBV7-2; clone size: -; CDR3 protein: CASSPTGLSSYEQYF; CDR3 DNA: TGTGCCAGCAGTCCGACAGGTCTGAGCTCCTACGAGCAGTACTTC
D gene: -; J gene: TRBJ2-5; V gene: TRBV7-9; clone size: -; CDR3 protein: CASRTSGTQETQYF; CDR3 DNA: TGTGCCAGCAGGACGTCAGGGACTCAAGAGACCCAGTACTTC
D gene: -; J gene: TRBJ2-1; V gene: TRBV30; clone size: once; CDR3 protein: CAWSLTGIYGEQFF; CDR3 DNA: TGTGCCTGGAGTTTAACAGGAATTTACGGTGAGCAGTTCTTC
D gene: -; J gene: TRBJ1-1; V gene: TRBV6-5; clone size: few; CDR3 protein: CATRSAGTEAFF; CDR3 DNA: TGTGCCACCCGTTCCGCAGGGACTGAAGCTTTCTTT
D gene: -; J gene: TRBJ1-2; V gene: TRBV18; clone size: -; CDR3 protein: CASSLVRGTDNYGYTF; CDR3 DNA: TGTGCCAGCTCACTGGTTAGGGGGACCGACAACTATGGCTACACCTTC
D gene: -; J gene: TRBJ2-7; V gene: TRBV27; clone size: -; CDR3 protein: CASSGAGTAYEQYF; CDR3 DNA: TGTGCCAGCAGTGGCGCGGGTACGGCCTACGAGCAGTACTTC
D gene: TRBD2; J gene: TRBJ2-1; V gene: TRBV2; clone size: -; CDR3 protein: CASNLRPEGGNEQFF; CDR3 DNA: TGTGCCAGCAACCTCCGCCCCGAGGGAGGGAATGAGCAGTTCTTC
D gene: TRBD1; J gene: TRBJ1-2; V gene: TRBV4-3; clone size: -; CDR3 protein: CASSQEQGLGGYTF; CDR3 DNA: TGCGCCAGCAGCCAAGAACAGGGGTTGGGCGGCTACACCTTC
D gene: -; J gene: TRBJ1-6; V gene: TRBV27; clone size: -; CDR3 protein: CASSLLNSPLHF; CDR3 DNA: TGTGCCAGCAGTCTACTAAATTCACCCCTCCACTTT
D gene: TRBD1; J gene: TRBJ1-5; V gene: TRBV27; clone size: -; CDR3 protein: CASSGTLPKTGKGQPQHF; CDR3 DNA: TGTGCCAGCAGCGGAACCTTGCCGAAGACAGGGAAAGGGCAGCCCCAGCATTTT
D gene: -; J gene: TRBJ1-1; V gene: TRBV10-3; clone size: -; CDR3 protein: CAIRPDEGDTEAFF; CDR3 DNA: TGTGCCATCAGACCGGACGAGGGGGACACTGAAGCTTTCTTT
D gene: -; J gene: TRBJ2-1; V gene: TRBV9; clone size: -; CDR3 protein: CASSATVEAGEQFF; CDR3 DNA: TGTGCCAGCAGCGCCACTGTCGAGGCGGGGGAGCAGTTCTTC
D gene: -; J gene: TRBJ2-7; V gene: TRBV19; clone size: -; CDR3 protein: CASSPGLNYEQYF; CDR3 DNA: TGTGCCAGTAGTCCGGGTCTCAACTACGAGCAGTACTTC
D gene: -; J gene: TRBJ1-2; V gene: TRBV5-4; clone size: -; CDR3 protein: CASSTDLYGYTF; CDR3 DNA: TGTGCCAGCAGCACTGACTTGTATGGCTACACCTTC
D gene: -; J gene: TRBJ1-1; V gene: TRBV6-1; clone size: once; CDR3 protein: CASKFEGDAEAFF; CDR3 DNA: TGTGCCAGCAAATTCGAGGGGGACGCTGAAGCTTTCTTT
D gene: TRBD1; J gene: TRBJ1-1; V gene: TRBV7-8; clone size: -; CDR3 protein: CASSLTGLTEAFF; CDR3 DNA: TGTGCCAGCAGCTTGACAGGGCTGACTGAAGCTTTCTTT
D gene: -; J gene: TRBJ2-7; V gene: TRBV28; clone size: -; CDR3 protein: CASSFVGYEQYF; CDR3 DNA: TGTGCCAGCAGTTTTGTCGGCTACGAGCAGTACTTC
D gene: TRBD1; J gene: TRBJ1-2; V gene: TRBV7-8; clone size: -; CDR3 protein: CASSGDRAIGYTF; CDR3 DNA: TGTGCCAGCAGCGGTGACAGGGCTATTGGCTACACCTTC
D gene: TRBD1; J gene: TRBJ1-2; V gene: TRBV19; clone size: -; CDR3 protein: CASHRGHDNGYTF; CDR3 DNA: TGTGCCAGTCACAGGGGACATGATAATGGCTACACCTTC
D gene: TRBD1; J gene: TRBJ1-2; V gene: TRBV5-1; clone size: -; CDR3 protein: CASSLGQGPTLGGYTF; CDR3 DNA: TGCGCCAGCAGCCTCGGACAGGGCCCCACCTTGGGTGGCTACACCTTC
D gene: -; J gene: TRBJ2-5; V gene: TRBV11-2; clone size: -; CDR3 protein: CASSFLGTPRGETQYF; CDR3 DNA: TGTGCCAGCAGCTTCCTCGGGACCCCAAGGGGGGAGACCCAGTACTTC
D gene: -; J gene: TRBJ2-3; V gene: TRBV28; clone size: -; CDR3 protein: CASSSYLRGSSTDTQYF; CDR3 DNA: TGTGCCAGCAGTTCCTACCTAAGAGGTTCTAGCACAGATACGCAGTATTTT
D gene: -; J gene: TRBJ1-2; V gene: TRBV4-3; clone size: once; CDR3 protein: CASSQEYGGSGYTF; CDR3 DNA: TGCGCCAGCAGCCAAGAATACGGGGGAAGTGGCTACACCTTC
D gene: TRBD1; J gene: TRBJ2-7; V gene: TRBV27; clone size: -; CDR3 protein: CASSPRTGYSYEQYF; CDR3 DNA: TGTGCCAGCAGCCCCCGGACAGGTTACTCCTACGAGCAGTACTTC
D gene: TRBD1; J gene: TRBJ2-1; V gene: TRBV5-4; clone size: -; CDR3 protein: CASSFGGQGANEQFF; CDR3 DNA: TGTGCCAGCAGCTTCGGGGGCCAGGGGGCCAATGAGCAGTTCTTC
D gene: -; J gene: TRBJ1-5; V gene: TRBV4-1; clone size: -; CDR3 protein: CASSHLGVQPQHF; CDR3 DNA: TGCGCCAGCAGCCACCTAGGGGTTCAGCCCCAGCATTTT
D gene: TRBD2; J gene: TRBJ2-1; V gene: TRBV29-1; clone size: -; CDR3 protein: CSAGGAVNEQFF; CDR3 DNA: TGCAGCGCCGGGGGGGCAGTTAATGAGCAGTTCTTC
D gene: -; J gene: TRBJ1-5; V gene: TRBV19; clone size: -; CDR3 protein: CASSMSRGGGPQHF; CDR3 DNA: TGTGCCAGTAGTATGAGTCGGGGGGGTGGGCCCCAGCATTTT
D gene: TRBD1; J gene: TRBJ1-1; V gene: TRBV10-1; clone size: -; CDR3 protein: CASSPDREYTEAFF; CDR3 DNA: TGCGCCAGCAGCCCCGACAGGGAGTACACTGAAGCTTTCTTT
D gene: -; J gene: TRBJ2-2; V gene: TRBV19; clone size: -; CDR3 protein: CASSIGVSGDGELFF; CDR3 DNA: TGTGCCAGTAGTATAGGAGTGAGCGGCGACGGGGAGCTGTTTTTT
D gene: -; J gene: TRBJ1-5; V gene: TRBV19; clone size: -; CDR3 protein: CASYPGSHSNQPQHF; CDR3 DNA: TGTGCCAGTTACCCAGGTTCTCATAGCAATCAGCCCCAGCATTTT
D gene: -; J gene: TRBJ1-5; V gene: TRBV4-3; clone size: -; CDR3 protein: CASSQDRGGGPQHF; CDR3 DNA: TGCGCCAGCAGCCAAGACCGGGGGGGAGGGCCCCAGCATTTT
D gene: TRBD2; J gene: TRBJ2-7; V gene: TRBV6-5; clone size: -; CDR3 protein: CASSYGAGAFYEQYF; CDR3 DNA: TGTGCCAGCAGTTACGGAGCGGGAGCCTTCTACGAGCAGTACTTC
D gene: -; J gene: TRBJ2-7; V gene: TRBV11-2; clone size: -; CDR3 protein: CASSLLVRVEQYF; CDR3 DNA: TGTGCCAGCAGCCTACTAGTACGAGTTGAGCAGTACTTC
D gene: -; J gene: TRBJ2-3; V gene: TRBV5-1; clone size: -; CDR3 protein: CASIKGDTDTQYF; CDR3 DNA: TGCGCCAGCATAAAGGGAGACACAGATACGCAGTATTTT
D gene: -; J gene: TRBJ2-5; V gene: TRBV7-9; clone size: -; CDR3 protein: CASSLPRDFQETQYF; CDR3 DNA: TGTGCCAGCAGCTTGCCCCGGGACTTCCAAGAGACCCAGTACTTC
D gene: -; J gene: TRBJ1-5; V gene: TRBV30; clone size: -; CDR3 protein: CAWSAGFNQPQHF; CDR3 DNA: TGTGCCTGGAGTGCCGGGTTCAATCAGCCCCAGCATTTT
D gene: -; J gene: TRBJ2-1; V gene: TRBV11-3; clone size: -; CDR3 protein: CASSLPTVNEQFF; CDR3 DNA: TGTGCCAGCAGCTTGCCAACAGTGAATGAGCAGTTCTTC
D gene: TRBD1; J gene: TRBJ2-1; V gene: TRBV25-1; clone size: -; CDR3 protein: CASSVSAGGHNEQFF; CDR3 DNA: TGTGCCAGCAGTGTCTCAGCAGGGGGCCACAATGAGCAGTTCTTC
D gene: TRBD2; J gene: TRBJ2-1; V gene: TRBV6-5; clone size: -; CDR3 protein: CASRNGLAGGFEQFF; CDR3 DNA: TGTGCCAGCAGAAACGGACTAGCGGGAGGGTTTGAGCAGTTCTTC
D gene: -; J gene: TRBJ2-7; V gene: TRBV7-8; clone size: -; CDR3 protein: CASSLVLATSPYEQYF; CDR3 DNA: TGTGCCAGCAGCTTAGTTTTGGCCACTAGTCCCTACGAGCAGTACTTC
D gene: -; J gene: TRBJ2-5; V gene: TRBV10-3; clone size: -; CDR3 protein: CAISPSSQETQYF; CDR3 DNA: TGTGCCATCAGTCCTAGCTCCCAAGAGACCCAGTACTTC
D gene: TRBD2; J gene: TRBJ2-1; V gene: TRBV9; clone size: -; CDR3 protein: CASSAPGTSGGSSYNEQFF; CDR3 DNA: TGTGCCAGCAGCGCCCCCGGGACTAGCGGGGGGAGCTCCTACAATGAGCAGTTCTTC
D gene: -; J gene: TRBJ2-2; V gene: TRBV6-5; clone size: -; CDR3 protein: CASGGTLLNTGELFF; CDR3 DNA: TGTGCCAGCGGAGGCACCCTACTGAACACCGGGGAGCTGTTTTTT
D gene: TRBD1; J gene: TRBJ2-7; V gene: TRBV5-1; clone size: once; CDR3 protein: CASSDMGQGGLEQYF; CDR3 DNA: TGCGCCAGCAGCGACATGGGACAGGGCGGTTTGGAGCAGTACTTC
D gene: -; J gene: TRBJ1-2; V gene: TRBV28; clone size: -; CDR3 protein: CASSHPGYGYTF; CDR3 DNA: TGTGCCAGCAGTCACCCAGGCTATGGCTACACCTTC
D gene: -; J gene: TRBJ2-1; V gene: TRBV7-8; clone size: -; CDR3 protein: CASSRSGVGSSYNEQFF; CDR3 DNA: TGTGCCAGCAGCCGTTCGGGGGTTGGGAGCTCCTACAATGAGCAGTTCTTC
D gene: -; J gene: TRBJ2-3; V gene: TRBV27; clone size: -; CDR3 protein: CASSLRRTGADTQYF; CDR3 DNA: TGTGCCAGCAGTTTACGGAGAACAGGCGCAGATACGCAGTATTTT
D gene: -; J gene: TRBJ2-1; V gene: TRBV7-6; clone size: once; CDR3 protein: CASSLASRRTYNEQFF; CDR3 DNA: TGTGCCAGCAGCTTAGCGTCCCGGAGAACATACAATGAGCAGTTCTTC